The T cell receptor (beta chain) under discussion was sequenced for a study of metastatic and nonmetastatic thyroid tumors. Study at large: The authors compared repertoires across blood and tumor or nodule tissue from malignant and benign thyroid patients. Study-level points and caveats: Benign nodules were reported to have significantly lower TCR beta diversity than malignant thyroid tumors, in blood and tumor.

Details on this clone: Its specificity is unknown.

No treatment of any kind had been given to any patient before thyroid surgery. With MiXCR, TCRdb called clones anew from the PCR reads. There are around 15,000 clones in the sample; just under 30% occur only once, and roughly 4.3% lies in the top ten. The CDR3 is made up of 13 amino acids. V lost 2 bases and J 5 bases, leaving 6 bases between the germline ends. Germline loops: CDR1 SGHAT, CDR2 FQNNGV. The clonotype was recovered from a female donor with papillary thyroid cancer or a benign thyroid nodule (not recorded which). Some clones in this sample may be carry-over from other donors' samples. The rearrangement joins TRBV11-2 to TRBJ2-2; no clear D gene. The sequenced sample was blood. Here the CDR3 DNA reads TGTGCCAGCAGCTTAAACGGGACCGGGGAGCTGTTTTTT. Encoded protein: CASSLNGTGELFF.